This TCR beta chain derives from a study of shared clonotypes between healthy human individuals. Some clones are missing from TCRdb's copy, which holds only in-frame ones; the method was immunoSEQ multiplex PCR. Altogether about 2,200,000 clones are present, 85% to 95% being singletons, with the ten largest covering around 1.7%. J was trimmed by 5 bases and V by 3 bases; bases with no gene match: 11. The CDR3 extends over 16 amino acids. CDR1 is MNHEY, CDR2 SMNVEV, per germline (reference sequence). Naive CD8 cells lacked CD45RO, underwent positive selection for CCR7 and left out terminally differentiated effector memory CD45RA+ cells. Everyone who donated was a Caucasian adult who lived in Nashville, Tennessee.

The sequenced sample was naive CD8+ T cells from PBMCs. The TCR comes from a young man in good health. Some clones in this sample may be carry-over from other donors' samples. The chain uses TRBV27 and TRBJ2-7; 9 bases are shared with TRBD2. CDR3 protein: CASSFGIGLAGHEQYF. The CDR3 DNA is TGTGCCAGCAGTTTTGGGATAGGGCTAGCGGGACACGAGCAGTACTTC.